The subject of this entry is one TCR beta chain. The antigen this receptor binds is unknown. It has no much larger one-base neighbor in the sample; base qualities were not kept. Taken from the germline V gene, the CDR1 and CDR2 loops are KGHSH and LQKENI. V is clipped by 3 bases and J by 15 bases, and the sequence between their germline boundaries is 21 bases long. The CDR3 runs 14 amino acids, cysteine and phenylalanine included. The CDR3 DNA has 42 bases and is translated from base 1. This entry comes from a study of T cells after yellow fever vaccination (dated by TCRdb to the late 2010s). Background for the entire study: Libraries from fractions with low cell numbers were prepared with the SMART-Seq v4 Ultra Low Input RNA kit. To follow T-cell clones before and after primary and booster YFV17D yellow fever vaccination, bulk TCR alpha and beta repertoires were sequenced over time. Two healthy male donors, one aged 18 to 29 and one aged 30 to 40 years, made up the cohort. Bulk PBMC replicates and cell subsets were isolated from blood drawn at multiple timepoints before and after both primary and secondary immunization. Results the study describes overall, beyond this receptor: Most clones expanded after primary vaccination (around 96% of CD4 and around 89% of CD8) were re-detected after the booster, suggesting that broad memory maintenance occurred. The secondary T-cell response was weaker than the primary response but faster, peaking on day 5 instead of day 15. FACS-sorted repertoires could contain abundant contaminating clonotypes from the bulk population, so computational filtering was required. Only two donors were included in the study, so the extent to which the findings can be generalized is limited. A small fraction of clonotypes appeared in both the CD4 and CD8 compartments, likely as a result of convergent recombination.

Explained via the paper, the treatment or condition label denotes: live attenuated yellow fever vaccine strain. A standard Ficoll-Paque protocol was used to isolate PBMCs from peripheral blood. CD4 and CD8 T-cell fractions were isolated with Dynabeads CD4 and CD8 positive selection kits. RNA was extracted with TriZol from bulk PBMCs, CD4 and CD8 fractions, and dextramer-positive and dextramer-negative fractions. The sequencing machine was an Illumina NovaSeq 6000. TCR cDNA was synthesized by 5'RACE template switching, through which a universal primer site and unique molecular identifiers were introduced. Priming for cDNA synthesis came from both the TCR alpha and TCR beta constant segments. Library amplification used two PCR steps, and the second PCR step added sample barcodes and sequencing adapters. Sequencing of libraries was performed on Illumina HiSeq 2500 (2x100 bp) or NovaSeq (2x150 bp). In the authors' own workflow: Demultiplexing of reads and collapsing into UMI consensus sequences were performed with MIGEC, and V(D)J alignment was carried out with MiXCR. Using edgeR on replicate PBMC samples, clonotypes were called vaccine-responding if FDR was below 0.01 and the log2 fold change was above 5 up to day 15. Each bulk clonotype received a CD4 or CD8 identity based on whether the sequenced CD4 or CD8 repertoire contained that clonotype at higher abundance. TCRdb handled the public reads itself, with Q25 trimming in fastp and clone calling in MiXCR, and kept productive beta chains. Records with the same CDR3 protein are collapsed into one entry carrying the most frequent genes and DNA. The V and J calls, along with clone size, are taken from TCRdb and not from the paper's own processing. Counted in this sample were about 340,000 distinct CDR3 sequences; under 15% of them appeared once. The biggest ten clones account for 2.5% to 4% of the sample.

This specimen was CD4+ T cells sorted from PBMCs, taken 15 days after the yellow fever booster vaccination. Recombination linked TRBV18 to TRBJ2-4; tentative D gene TRBD2, with 6 bases matching. The receptor comes from a man aged 18-30 years who received the YFV17D yellow fever vaccine. The nucleotide sequence is given as TGTGCCAGCTCACCGGCGGAGGGGCTTGGATTAGGGTACTTC. Its translation is CASSPAEGLGLGYF.